One sample yielded the 17 T cell receptor beta chains listed below, sequenced in a study of PD-L1 blockade in urothelial cancer. TCRdb keeps only in-frame clones here, not all; method: immunoSEQ multiplex PCR. Among roughly 100,000 clones listed, around four fifths were seen once. Time point specified: peripheral blood 6 weeks after treatment start. The sequences come from PBMCs, collected around atezolizumab (anti-PD-L1) treatment. The receptors come from a man between 65 and 85 years old with urothelial cancer.

J is TRBJ1-4 and V is TRBV6-5; 7 nucleotides line up with TRBD1. The CDR3 consists of 13 residues. V lost 6 bases and J lost 4; bases outside the gene matches: 2. CDR1 and CDR2 (germline): MNHEY, SVGAGI. The CDR3 nucleotides are TGTGCCAGCAGACAGGGGTTTAATGAAAAACTGTTTTTT. This translates into CASRQGFNEKLFF.

The chain is built from TRBV5-1 and TRBJ2-7, with D possibly matching TRBD2 (5 bases). The CDR3 is 14 residues long. Germline assignment: CDR1 SGHRS and CDR2 YFSETQ. Trimming took 5 bases from V and 2 from J, leaving 14 bases between them. DNA of the CDR3: TGCGCCAGCAGGTCTACCGGGATTACCTACGAGCAGTACTTC. This translates into CASRSTGITYEQYF.

The gene calls are TRBV2 and TRBJ2-7; 10 bases agree with TRBD2. The CDR3 runs to 14 residues. Trimming cost V 4 bases and J 4 bases; bases outside gene matches: 4. The germline V gene encodes CDR1 SNHLY and CDR2 FYNNEI. The chain's CDR3 is CASSGALAGYEQYF. The CDR3 coding sequence is TGTGCCAGCAGTGGGGCACTAGCGGGGTACGAGCAGTACTTC.

V usage is TRBV19 and J usage is TRBJ1-2, with TRBD1 as a possible D gene (5 bases). V was shortened by 6 bases and J by 8 bases, with 13 bases between the two germline ends. This CDR3 has 12 amino acids. CDR1 and CDR2 from the germline V gene are LNHDA and SQIVND (reference sequence). CDR3 nucleotide sequence: TGTGCCAGTAGCTCACCGGGGGGAGGCTACACCTTC. Translated, it gives CASSSPGGGYTF.

This clone was recorded only once. The chain has TRBV30 and TRBJ1-5; D call uncertain. The CDR3 extends over 13 amino acids. Trimming left V 0 bases short and J 6 bases short, with 9 bases between. The germline gives CDR1 GTSNPN, CDR2 SVGIG (reference sequence). CDR3: CAWSVRFGQPQHF. The CDR3 DNA reads TGTGCCTGGAGTGTCCGCTTCGGTCAGCCCCAGCATTTT. Variable domain in full (rest from reference TRBV30 and TRBJ1-5): SQTIHQWPATLVQPVGSPLSLECTVEGTSNPNLYWYRQAAGRGLQLLFYSVGIGQISSEVPQNLSASRPQDRQFILSSKKLLLSDSGFYLCAWSVRFGQPQHFGDGTRLSIL.

The gene calls are TRBV5-6 and TRBJ2-7; a weak D match, TRBD2 (6 bases). Trimming pared 0 bases from V and 4 bases from J, leaving 14 bases between. Germline CDR1 and CDR2: SGHDT and YYEEEE. This CDR3 comprises 15 residues. The CDR3 protein is CASSLAESGPYEQYF. The CDR3 DNA sequence: TGTGCCAGCAGCTTGGCCGAGAGCGGGCCTTACGAGCAGTACTTC.

V and J are TRBV7-6 and TRBJ2-7, with D maybe TRBD2 (5 bases). V was trimmed by 5 bases and J by 0 bases, leaving 14 bases between them. The germline CDR1 and CDR2 sequences are SGHVS and FNYEAQ. This CDR3 has 15 residues. The CDR3 protein is CASSSRAGGSYEQYF. The CDR3 nucleotides read TGTGCCAGCAGCAGTCGGGCGGGTGGCTCCTACGAGCAGTACTTC.

V and J are TRBV7-2 and TRBJ1-3, with 7 bases identical to TRBD1. CDR3 size: 15 residues. The V and J ends lost 4 bases and 0 bases, in that order; junction bases with no gene match: 3. The germline CDR1 and CDR2 sequences are SGHTA and FQGNSA. The CDR3 bases are TGTGCCAGCAGCTCCGACAGGGACTCTGGAAACACCATATATTTT. This gives the protein CASSSDRDSGNTIYF.

The V gene is TRBV7-9, the J gene TRBJ2-6; TRBD2 might be the D (5 bases). Trimming removed 5 bases from V and 4 bases from J, with 12 bases in between. The CDR3 contains 15 residues. Germline CDR1 reads SEHNR; CDR2 reads FQNEAQ (reference sequence). The CDR3 loop reads CASSPGSSGANVLTF. CDR3 nucleotide sequence: TGTGCCAGCAGCCCGGGGAGTTCGGGGGCCAACGTCCTGACTTTC.

The chain combines TRBV27 with TRBJ2-5; a possible D gene is TRBD1 (6 bases). Germline V gene data show CDR1 as MNHEY and CDR2 as SMNVEV (reference sequence). Trimming cost V 0 bases and J 4 bases, with 12 bases left between them. This CDR3 has 15 amino acids. CDR3 region: CASSLSTGLLETQYF. In DNA form, the CDR3 reads TGTGCCAGCAGTTTATCCACAGGGCTCCTAGAGACCCAGTACTTC.

The chain links TRBV4-1 to TRBJ2-5; TRBD2 matches 9 bases. The CDR3 sequence is 14 residues long. V lost 4 bases, J lost 0 bases, and 0 bases stayed unmatched. Germline values: CDR1 MGHRA, CDR2 YSYEKL. CDR3 sequence (DNA): TGCGCCAGCAGCCGACTAGCGGACCAAGAGACCCAGTACTTC. It yields the protein CASSRLADQETQYF.

This clone was seen a few times. The chain uses TRBV29-1 and TRBJ2-3; tentatively, D is TRBD2 (6 bases). CDR3 length: 15 residues. Trimming removed 6 bases from V and 0 bases from J, with 16 bases in between. The V gene's germline CDR1 is SQVTM and CDR2 ANQGSEA. The CDR3 coding sequence is TGCAGCGTGCCCGGGAGCCAGGTGAGCACAGATACGCAGTATTTT. It specifies CSVPGSQVSTDTQYF.

This clone was seen a handful of times. The chain combines TRBV7-9 with TRBJ2-4; D is unclear. The CDR3 covers 12 residues. Germline V CDR1 and CDR2: SEHNR, FQNEAQ (reference sequence). The ends were cut back, 5 bases at V and 1 base at J, with 3 bases in the middle. The CDR3 reads CASSQAKNIQYF. Here the CDR3 DNA reads TGTGCCAGCAGCCAGGCCAAAAACATTCAGTACTTC. Full variable domain (outside the CDR3, taken from reference TRBV7-9 and TRBJ2-4): DTGVSQNPRHKITKRGQNVTFRCDPISEHNRLYWYRQTLGQGPEFLTYFQNEAQLEKSRLLSDRFSAERPKGSFSTLEIQRTEQGDSAMYLCASSQAKNIQYFGAGTRLSVL.

Written as DNA, the CDR3 is TGCGCCAGCAGCCTCCGGGACAGGGGGCTGTCTGAAGCTTTCTTT. Translated, it gives CASSLRDRGLSEAFF. This chain joins TRBV5-1 and TRBJ1-1, with 12 bases lining up with TRBD1. Germline trimming cut 4 bases from V and 6 bases from J; bases unmatched to any gene: 7. CDR3 length: 15 amino acids. CDR1 and CDR2 (germline): SGHRS, YFSETQ.

V is TRBV7-2 and J is TRBJ1-4; TRBD1 agrees at 7 bases. V lost 5 bases and J lost 12; bases outside the gene matches: 9. In germline, CDR1 is SGHTA, CDR2 FQGNSA. The CDR3 runs to 13 residues. CDR3 sequence: CASSTDRVGELFF. In DNA, the CDR3 is TGTGCCAGCAGCACCGACAGGGTAGGGGAACTGTTTTTT.

This rearrangement joins TRBV10-2 to TRBJ1-1; D might be TRBD1 (6 bases). The V end was cut by 5 bases, the J end by 5 bases, with 9 bases between. Germline loops: CDR1 WSHSY, CDR2 SAAADI. This CDR3 contains 12 residues. This CDR3 reads CASSQTGTEAFF. In nucleotides, the CDR3 is TGCGCCAGCAGTCAGACAGGTACTGAAGCTTTCTTT.

V is TRBV19 and J is TRBJ1-1, with D hard to call. V was clipped by 7 bases and J by 1 base, with 10 bases between them. The germline V gene has CDR1 LNHDA and CDR2 SQIVND (reference sequence). The CDR3 has 13 residues. In DNA, the CDR3 is TGTGCCAGTAAGATGGCAAAGAACACTGAAGCTTTCTTT. This translates into CASKMAKNTEAFF.